The sequence of this TCR beta chain was determined in a study of blood T cell repertoires in COVID-19. The CDR3 spans 13 residues. Losses at the gene ends were 4 bases for V and 8 bases for J; bases not matched to a gene: 8. CDR1 SGHRS and CDR2 YFSETQ come from the germline V gene. The protocol was immunoSEQ multiplex PCR, while the TCRdb copy is restricted to in-frame clones and leaves out a portion. The table records roughly 270,000 clones, 85% of them present only once. This clone appeared a few times. Sequencing was done on a sample of PBMCs or T cells enriched from blood (not recorded which). The chain is built from TRBV5-1 and TRBJ1-1; 7 bases match TRBD1. The TCR comes from a woman aged 50 to 65 who had recovered from COVID-19. CDR3 nucleotides: TGCGCCAGCAGCCCCCACAGGGGTCAAGAAGCTTTCTTT. Translating gives CASSPHRGQEAFF.